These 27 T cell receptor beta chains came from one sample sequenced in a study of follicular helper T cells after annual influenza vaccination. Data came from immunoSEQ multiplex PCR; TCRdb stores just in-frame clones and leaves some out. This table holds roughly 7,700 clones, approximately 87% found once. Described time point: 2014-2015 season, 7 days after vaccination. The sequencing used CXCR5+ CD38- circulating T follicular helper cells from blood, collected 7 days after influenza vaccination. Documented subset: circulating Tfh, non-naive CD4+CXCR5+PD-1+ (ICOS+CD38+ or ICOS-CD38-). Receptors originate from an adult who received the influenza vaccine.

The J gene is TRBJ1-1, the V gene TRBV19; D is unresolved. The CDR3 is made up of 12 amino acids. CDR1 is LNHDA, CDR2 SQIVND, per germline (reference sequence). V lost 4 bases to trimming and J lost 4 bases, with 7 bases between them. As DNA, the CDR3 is TGTGCCAGTAGTAAAGGGCCCACTGAAGCTTTCTTT. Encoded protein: CASSKGPTEAFF.

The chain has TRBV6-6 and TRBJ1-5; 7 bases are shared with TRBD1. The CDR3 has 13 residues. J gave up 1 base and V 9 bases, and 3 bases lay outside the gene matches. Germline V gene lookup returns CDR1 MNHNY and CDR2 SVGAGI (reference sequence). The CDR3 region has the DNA TGTGCCAGTGGACAGGCCAGCAATCAGCCCCAGCATTTT. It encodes CASGQASNQPQHF.

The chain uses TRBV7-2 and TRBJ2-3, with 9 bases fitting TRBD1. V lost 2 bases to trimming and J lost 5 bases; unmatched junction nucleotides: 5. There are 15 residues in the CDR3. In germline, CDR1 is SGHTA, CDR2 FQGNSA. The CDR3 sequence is CASSLFTGGQDTQYF. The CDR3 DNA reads TGTGCCAGCAGCTTATTTACAGGGGGCCAAGATACGCAGTATTTT. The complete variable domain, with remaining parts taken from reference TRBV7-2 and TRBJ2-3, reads GAGVSQSPSNKVTEKGKDVELRCDPISGHTALYWYRQSLGQGLEFLIYFQGNSAPDKSGLPSDRFSAERTGGSVSTLTIQRTQQEDSAVYLCASSLFTGGQDTQYFGPGTRLTVL.

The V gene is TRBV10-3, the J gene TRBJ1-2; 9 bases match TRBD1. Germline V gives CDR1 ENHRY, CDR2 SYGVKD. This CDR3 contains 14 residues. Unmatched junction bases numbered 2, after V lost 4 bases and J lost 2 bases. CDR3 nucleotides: TGTGCCATCAGTGGGGGACAGGGCAACTATGGCTACACCTTC. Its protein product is CAISGGQGNYGYTF.

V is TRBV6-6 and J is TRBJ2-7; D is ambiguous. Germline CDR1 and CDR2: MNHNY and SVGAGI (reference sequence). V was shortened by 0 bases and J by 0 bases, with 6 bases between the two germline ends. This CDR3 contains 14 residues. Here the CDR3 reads CASSYSTDSYEQYF. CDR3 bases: TGTGCCAGCAGTTACTCGACGGACTCCTACGAGCAGTACTTC.

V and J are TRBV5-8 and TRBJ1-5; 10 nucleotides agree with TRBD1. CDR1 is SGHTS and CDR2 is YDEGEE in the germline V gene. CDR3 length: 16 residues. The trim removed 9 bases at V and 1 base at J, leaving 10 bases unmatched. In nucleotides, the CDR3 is TGTGCCACCCAGCTTGGGACAGGGGACAGCAATCAGCCCCAGCATTTT. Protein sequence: CATQLGTGDSNQPQHF.

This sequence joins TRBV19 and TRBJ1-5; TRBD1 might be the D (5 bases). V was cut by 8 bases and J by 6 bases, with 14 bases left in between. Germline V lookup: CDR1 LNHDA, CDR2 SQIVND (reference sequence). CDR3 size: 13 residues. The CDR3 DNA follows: TGTGCCAGTCACATCGTGGGGGGTCAGCCCCAGCATTTT. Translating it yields CASHIVGGQPQHF.

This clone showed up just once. The CDR3 DNA reads as TGTGCCAGTAGTATAGATACCTCTTTCGTCCTTTATAGCAATCAGCCCCAGCATTTT. Translated: CASSIDTSFVLYSNQPQHF. The chain is built from TRBV19 and TRBJ1-5; unclear D gene. The length of the CDR3 is 19 residues. V shed 0 bases and J shed 0 bases, with 18 bases lying between them. The V gene's germline CDR1 is LNHDA and CDR2 SQIVND (reference sequence).

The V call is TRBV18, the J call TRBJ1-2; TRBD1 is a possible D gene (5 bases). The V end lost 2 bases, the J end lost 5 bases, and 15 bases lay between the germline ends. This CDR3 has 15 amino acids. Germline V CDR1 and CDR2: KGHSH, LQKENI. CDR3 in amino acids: CASSPKAGGGYGYTF. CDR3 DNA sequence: TGTGCCAGCTCACCAAAGGCCGGGGGAGGTTATGGCTACACCTTC.

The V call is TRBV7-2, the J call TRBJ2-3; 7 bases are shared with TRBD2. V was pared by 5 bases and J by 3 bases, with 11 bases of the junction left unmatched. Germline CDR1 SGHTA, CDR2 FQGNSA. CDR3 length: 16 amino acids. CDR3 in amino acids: CASSATSSGNTDTQYF. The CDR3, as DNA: TGTGCCAGCAGCGCCACATCTAGCGGAAATACAGATACGCAGTATTTT.

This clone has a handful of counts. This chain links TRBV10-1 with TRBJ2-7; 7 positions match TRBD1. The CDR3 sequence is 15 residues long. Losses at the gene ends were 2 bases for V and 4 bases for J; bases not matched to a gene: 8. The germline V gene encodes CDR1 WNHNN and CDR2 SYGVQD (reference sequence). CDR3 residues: CASSERPGQFYEQYF. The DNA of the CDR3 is TGCGCCAGCAGTGAGCGACCGGGACAGTTTTACGAGCAGTACTTC.

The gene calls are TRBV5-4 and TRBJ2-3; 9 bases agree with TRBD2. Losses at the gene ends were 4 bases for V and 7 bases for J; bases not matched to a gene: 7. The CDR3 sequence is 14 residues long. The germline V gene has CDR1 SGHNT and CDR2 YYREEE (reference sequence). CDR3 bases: TGTGCCAGCAGCGCGACTAGCGGCGAGAATACGCAGTATTTT. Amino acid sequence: CASSATSGENTQYF.

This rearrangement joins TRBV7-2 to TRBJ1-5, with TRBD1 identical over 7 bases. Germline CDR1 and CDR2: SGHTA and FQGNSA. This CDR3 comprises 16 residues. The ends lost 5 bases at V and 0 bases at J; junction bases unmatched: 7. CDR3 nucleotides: TGTGCCAGCAGCCGAGGTCAGGGGGGTAGCAATCAGCCCCAGCATTTT. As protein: CASSRGQGGSNQPQHF.

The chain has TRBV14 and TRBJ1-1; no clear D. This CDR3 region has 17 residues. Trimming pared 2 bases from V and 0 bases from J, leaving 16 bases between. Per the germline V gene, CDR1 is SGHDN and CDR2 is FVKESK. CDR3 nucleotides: TGTGCCAGCAGCCAACTTTACAGAGCACGCATGAACACTGAAGCTTTCTTT. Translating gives CASSQLYRARMNTEAFF.

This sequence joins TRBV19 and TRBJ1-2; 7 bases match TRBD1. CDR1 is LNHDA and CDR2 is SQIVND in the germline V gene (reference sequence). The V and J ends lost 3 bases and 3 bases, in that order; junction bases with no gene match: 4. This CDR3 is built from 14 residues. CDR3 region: CASSIYRGYYGYTF. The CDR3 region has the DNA TGTGCCAGTAGTATCTACAGGGGTTACTATGGCTACACCTTC.

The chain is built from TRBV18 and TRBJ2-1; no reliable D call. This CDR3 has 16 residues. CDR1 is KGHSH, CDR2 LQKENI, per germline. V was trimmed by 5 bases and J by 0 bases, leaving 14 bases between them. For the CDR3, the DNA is TGTGCCAGCTCATCAATAGCAGGTGGCTCCTACAATGAGCAGTTCTTC. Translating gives CASSSIAGGSYNEQFF.

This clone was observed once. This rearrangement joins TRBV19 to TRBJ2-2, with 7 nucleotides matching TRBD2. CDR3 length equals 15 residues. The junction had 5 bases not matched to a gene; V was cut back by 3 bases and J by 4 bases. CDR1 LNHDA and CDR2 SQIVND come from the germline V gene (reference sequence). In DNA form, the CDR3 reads TGTGCCAGTAGTATGGGTAGCGGGCGCACCGGGGAGCTGTTTTTT. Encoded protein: CASSMGSGRTGELFF.

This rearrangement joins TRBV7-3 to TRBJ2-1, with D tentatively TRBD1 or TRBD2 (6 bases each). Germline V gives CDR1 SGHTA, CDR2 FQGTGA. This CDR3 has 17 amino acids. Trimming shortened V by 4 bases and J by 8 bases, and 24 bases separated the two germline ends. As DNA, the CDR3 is TGTGCCAGCAGCTCCCGGACGGCACCCGGTAGGGGGGATGAGCAGTTCTTC. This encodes CASSSRTAPGRGDEQFF.

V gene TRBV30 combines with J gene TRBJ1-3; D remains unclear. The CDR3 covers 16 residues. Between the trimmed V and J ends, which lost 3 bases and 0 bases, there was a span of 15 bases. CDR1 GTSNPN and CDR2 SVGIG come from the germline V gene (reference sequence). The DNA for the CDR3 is TGTGCCTGGAGGACGCCTCAGTCTAACTCTGGAAACACCATATATTTT. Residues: CAWRTPQSNSGNTIYF.

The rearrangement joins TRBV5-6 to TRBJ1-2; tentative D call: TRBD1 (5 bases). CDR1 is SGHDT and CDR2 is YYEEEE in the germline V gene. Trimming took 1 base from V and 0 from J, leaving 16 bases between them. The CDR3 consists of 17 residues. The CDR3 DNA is TGTGCCAGCAGCTTGAGGATCGGGGCCAGGGCTAACTATGGCTACACCTTC. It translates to CASSLRIGARANYGYTF.

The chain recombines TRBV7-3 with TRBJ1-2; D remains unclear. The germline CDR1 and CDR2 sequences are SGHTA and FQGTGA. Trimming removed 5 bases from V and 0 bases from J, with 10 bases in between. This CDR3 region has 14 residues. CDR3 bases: TGTGCCAGCAGCCCGGCCCCAACTAACTATGGCTACACCTTC. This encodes CASSPAPTNYGYTF. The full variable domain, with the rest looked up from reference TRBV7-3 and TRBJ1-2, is GAGVSQTPSNKVTEKGKYVELRCDPISGHTALYWYRQSLGQGPEFLIYFQGTGAADDSGLPNDRFFAVRPEGSVSTLKIQRTERGDSAVYLCASSPAPTNYGYTFGSGTRLTVV.

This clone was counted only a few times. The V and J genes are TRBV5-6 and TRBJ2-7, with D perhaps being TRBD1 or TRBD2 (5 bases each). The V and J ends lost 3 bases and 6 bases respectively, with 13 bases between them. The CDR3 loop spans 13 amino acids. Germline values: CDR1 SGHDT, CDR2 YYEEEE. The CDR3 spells CASSSMGRREQYF. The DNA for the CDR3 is TGTGCCAGCAGCTCGATGGGACGGCGCGAGCAGTACTTC.

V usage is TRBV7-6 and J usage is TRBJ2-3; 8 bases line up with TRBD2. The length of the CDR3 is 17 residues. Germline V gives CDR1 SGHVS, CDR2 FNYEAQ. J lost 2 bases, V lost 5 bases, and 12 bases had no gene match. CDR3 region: CASSPTLKRGPTDTQYF. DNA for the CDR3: TGTGCCAGCAGCCCCACTCTCAAGCGGGGGCCCACAGATACGCAGTATTTT.

The CDR3 bases are TGTGCCAGCTCACCGGACGGGATCTCTGGAAACACCATATATTTT. This sequence encodes CASSPDGISGNTIYF. The chain carries TRBV18 and TRBJ1-3; no clear D. This CDR3 has 15 amino acids. V was shortened by 3 bases and J by 0 bases, with 9 bases between the two germline ends. Germline values: CDR1 KGHSH, CDR2 LQKENI.

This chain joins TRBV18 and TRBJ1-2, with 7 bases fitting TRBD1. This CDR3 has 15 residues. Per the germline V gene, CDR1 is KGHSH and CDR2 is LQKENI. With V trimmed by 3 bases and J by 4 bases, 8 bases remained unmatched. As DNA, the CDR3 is TGTGCCAGCTCACCTACAGGGGAAGTTAGCTATGGCTACACCTTC. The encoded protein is CASSPTGEVSYGYTF.

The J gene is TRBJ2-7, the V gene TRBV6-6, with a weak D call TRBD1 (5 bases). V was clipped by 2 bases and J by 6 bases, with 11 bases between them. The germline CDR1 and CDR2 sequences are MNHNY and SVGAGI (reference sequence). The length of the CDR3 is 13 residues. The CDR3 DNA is TGTGCCAGCAGTTACCCCCAAGGGGTCGAGCAGTACTTC. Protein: CASSYPQGVEQYF.

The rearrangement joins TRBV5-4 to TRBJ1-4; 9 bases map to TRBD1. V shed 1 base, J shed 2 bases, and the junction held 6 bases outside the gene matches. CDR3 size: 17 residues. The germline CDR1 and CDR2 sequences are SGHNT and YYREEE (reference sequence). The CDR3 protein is CASSLTGGGSTNEKLFF. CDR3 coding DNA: TGTGCCAGCAGCTTGACAGGGGGCGGGTCGACTAATGAAAAACTGTTTTTT.